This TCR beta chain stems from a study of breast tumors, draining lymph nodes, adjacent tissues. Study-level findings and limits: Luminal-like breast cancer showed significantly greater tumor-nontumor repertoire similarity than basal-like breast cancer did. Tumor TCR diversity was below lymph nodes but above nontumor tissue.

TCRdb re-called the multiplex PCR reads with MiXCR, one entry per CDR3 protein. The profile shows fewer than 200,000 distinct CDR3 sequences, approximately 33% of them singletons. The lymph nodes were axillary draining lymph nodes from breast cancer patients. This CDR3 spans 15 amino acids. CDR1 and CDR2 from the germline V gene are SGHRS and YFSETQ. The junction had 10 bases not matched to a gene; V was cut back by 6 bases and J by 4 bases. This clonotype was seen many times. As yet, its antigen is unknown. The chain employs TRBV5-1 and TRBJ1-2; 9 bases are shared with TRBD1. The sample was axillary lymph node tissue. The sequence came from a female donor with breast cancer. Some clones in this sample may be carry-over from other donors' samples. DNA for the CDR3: TGCGCCAGCACCAACCTCGGGACAGGGTCCTATGGCTACACCTTC. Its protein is CASTNLGTGSYGYTF.